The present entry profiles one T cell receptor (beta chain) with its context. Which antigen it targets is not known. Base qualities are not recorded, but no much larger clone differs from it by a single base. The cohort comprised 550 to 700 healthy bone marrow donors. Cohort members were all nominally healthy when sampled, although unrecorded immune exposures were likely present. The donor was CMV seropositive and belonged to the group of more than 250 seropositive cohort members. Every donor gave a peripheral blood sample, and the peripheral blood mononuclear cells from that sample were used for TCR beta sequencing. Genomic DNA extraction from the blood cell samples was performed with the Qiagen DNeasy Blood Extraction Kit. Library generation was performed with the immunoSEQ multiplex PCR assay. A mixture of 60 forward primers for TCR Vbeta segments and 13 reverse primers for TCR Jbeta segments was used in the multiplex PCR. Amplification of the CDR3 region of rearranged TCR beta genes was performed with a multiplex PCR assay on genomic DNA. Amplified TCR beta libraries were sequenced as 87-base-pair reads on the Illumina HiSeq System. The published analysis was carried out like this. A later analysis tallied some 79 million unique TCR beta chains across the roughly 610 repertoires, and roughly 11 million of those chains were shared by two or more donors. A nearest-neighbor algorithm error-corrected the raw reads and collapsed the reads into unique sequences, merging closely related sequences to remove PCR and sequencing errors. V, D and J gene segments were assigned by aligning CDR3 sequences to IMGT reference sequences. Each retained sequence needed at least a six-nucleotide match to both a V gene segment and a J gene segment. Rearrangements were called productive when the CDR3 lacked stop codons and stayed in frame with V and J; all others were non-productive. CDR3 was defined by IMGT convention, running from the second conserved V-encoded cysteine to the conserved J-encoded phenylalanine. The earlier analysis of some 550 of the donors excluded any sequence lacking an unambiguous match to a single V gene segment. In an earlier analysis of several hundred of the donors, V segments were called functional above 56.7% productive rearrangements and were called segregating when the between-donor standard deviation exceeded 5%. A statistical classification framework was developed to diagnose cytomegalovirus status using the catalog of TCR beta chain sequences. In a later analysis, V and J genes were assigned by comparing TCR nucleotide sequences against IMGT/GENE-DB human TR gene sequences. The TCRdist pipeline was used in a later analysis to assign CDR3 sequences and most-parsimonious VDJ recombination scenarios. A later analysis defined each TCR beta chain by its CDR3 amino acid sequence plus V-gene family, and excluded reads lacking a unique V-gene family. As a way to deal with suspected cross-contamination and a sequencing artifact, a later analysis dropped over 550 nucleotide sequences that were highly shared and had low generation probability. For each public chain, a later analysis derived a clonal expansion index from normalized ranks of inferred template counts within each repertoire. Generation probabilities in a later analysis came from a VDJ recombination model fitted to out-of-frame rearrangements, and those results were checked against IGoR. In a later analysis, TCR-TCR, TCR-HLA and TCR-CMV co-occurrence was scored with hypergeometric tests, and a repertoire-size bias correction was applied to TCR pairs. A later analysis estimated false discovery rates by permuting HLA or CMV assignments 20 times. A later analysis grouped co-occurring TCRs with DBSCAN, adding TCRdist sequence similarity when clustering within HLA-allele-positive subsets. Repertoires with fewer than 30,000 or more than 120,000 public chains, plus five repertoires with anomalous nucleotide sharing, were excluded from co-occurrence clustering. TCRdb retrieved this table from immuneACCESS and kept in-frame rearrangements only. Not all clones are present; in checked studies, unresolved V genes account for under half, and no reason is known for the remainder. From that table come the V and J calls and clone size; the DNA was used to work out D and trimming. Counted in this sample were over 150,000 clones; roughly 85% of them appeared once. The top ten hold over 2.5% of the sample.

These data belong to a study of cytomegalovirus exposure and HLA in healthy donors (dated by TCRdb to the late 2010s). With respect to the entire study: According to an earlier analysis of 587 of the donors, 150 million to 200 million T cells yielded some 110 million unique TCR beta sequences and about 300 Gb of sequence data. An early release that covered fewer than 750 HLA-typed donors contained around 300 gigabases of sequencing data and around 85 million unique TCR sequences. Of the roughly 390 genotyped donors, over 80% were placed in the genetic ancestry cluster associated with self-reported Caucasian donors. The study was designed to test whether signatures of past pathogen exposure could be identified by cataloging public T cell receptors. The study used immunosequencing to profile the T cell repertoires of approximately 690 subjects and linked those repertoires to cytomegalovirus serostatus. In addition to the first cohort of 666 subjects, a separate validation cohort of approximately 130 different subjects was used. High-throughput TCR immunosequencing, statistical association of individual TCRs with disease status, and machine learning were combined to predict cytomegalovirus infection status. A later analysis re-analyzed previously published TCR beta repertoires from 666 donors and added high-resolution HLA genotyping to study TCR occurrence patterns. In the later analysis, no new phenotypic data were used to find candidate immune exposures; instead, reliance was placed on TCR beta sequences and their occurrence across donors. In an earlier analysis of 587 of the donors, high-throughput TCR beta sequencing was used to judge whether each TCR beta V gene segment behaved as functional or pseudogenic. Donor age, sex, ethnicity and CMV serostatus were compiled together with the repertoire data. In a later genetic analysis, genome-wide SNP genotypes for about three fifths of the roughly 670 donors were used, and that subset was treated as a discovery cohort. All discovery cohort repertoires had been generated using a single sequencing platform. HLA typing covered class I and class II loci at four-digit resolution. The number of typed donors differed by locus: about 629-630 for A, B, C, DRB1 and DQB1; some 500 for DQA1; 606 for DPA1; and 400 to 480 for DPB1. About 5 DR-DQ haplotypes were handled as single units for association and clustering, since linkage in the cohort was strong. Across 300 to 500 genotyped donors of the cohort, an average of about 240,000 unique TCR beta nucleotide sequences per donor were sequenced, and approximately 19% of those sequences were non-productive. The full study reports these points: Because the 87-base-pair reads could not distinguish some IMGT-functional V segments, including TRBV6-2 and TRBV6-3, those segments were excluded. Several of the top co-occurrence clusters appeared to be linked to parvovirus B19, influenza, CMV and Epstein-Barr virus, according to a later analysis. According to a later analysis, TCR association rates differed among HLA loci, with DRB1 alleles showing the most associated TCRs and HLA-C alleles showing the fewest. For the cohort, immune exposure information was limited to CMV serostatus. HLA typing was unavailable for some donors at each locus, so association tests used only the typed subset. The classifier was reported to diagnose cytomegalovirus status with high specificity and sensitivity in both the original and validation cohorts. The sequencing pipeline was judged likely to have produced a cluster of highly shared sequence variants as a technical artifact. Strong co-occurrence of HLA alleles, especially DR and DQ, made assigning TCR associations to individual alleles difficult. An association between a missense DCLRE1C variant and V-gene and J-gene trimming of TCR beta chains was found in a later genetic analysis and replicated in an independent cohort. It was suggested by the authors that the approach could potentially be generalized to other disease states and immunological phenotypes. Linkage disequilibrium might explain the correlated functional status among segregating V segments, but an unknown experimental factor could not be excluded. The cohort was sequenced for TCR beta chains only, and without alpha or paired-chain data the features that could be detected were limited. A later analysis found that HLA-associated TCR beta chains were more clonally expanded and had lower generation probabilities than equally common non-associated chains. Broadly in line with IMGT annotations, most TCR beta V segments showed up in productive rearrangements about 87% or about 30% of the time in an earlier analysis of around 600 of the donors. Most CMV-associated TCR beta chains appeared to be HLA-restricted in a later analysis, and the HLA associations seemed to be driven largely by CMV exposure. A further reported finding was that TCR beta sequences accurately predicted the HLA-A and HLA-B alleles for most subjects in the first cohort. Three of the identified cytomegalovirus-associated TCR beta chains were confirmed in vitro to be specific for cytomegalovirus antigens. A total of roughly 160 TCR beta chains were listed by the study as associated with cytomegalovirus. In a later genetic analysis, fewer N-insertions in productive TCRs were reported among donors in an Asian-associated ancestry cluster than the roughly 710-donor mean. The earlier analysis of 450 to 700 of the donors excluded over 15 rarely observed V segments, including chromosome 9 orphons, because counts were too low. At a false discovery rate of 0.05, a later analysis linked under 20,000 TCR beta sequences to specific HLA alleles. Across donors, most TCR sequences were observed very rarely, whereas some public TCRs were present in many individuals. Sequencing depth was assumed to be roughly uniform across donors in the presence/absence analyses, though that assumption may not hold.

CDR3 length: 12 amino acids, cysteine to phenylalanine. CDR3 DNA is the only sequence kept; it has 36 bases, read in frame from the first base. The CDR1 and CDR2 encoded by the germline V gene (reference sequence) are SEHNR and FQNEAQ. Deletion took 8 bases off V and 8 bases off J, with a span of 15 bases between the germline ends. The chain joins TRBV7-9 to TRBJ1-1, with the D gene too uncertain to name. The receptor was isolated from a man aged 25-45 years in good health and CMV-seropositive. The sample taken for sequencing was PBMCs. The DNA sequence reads TGTGCCAGCGCCAGTGAACGCAGGGAAGCTTTCTTT. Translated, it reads CASASERREAFF.